This is a list of T cell receptor beta chains from one sample in a study of CD8+CD57+ T cells in acquired aplastic anemia. In TCRdb, the reads were re-called with MiXCR into one record per CDR3 protein. The sample holds roughly 120,000 distinct CDR3 sequences; 50% to 60% are singletons and the top ten take 29%. The specimen sequenced was sorted CD4+, CD8+, or CD8+CD57+ T cells (not recorded which) from PBMCs. All receptors come from a human donor with aplastic anemia. CDR3s include the opening cysteine and the closing phenylalanine or tryptophan. Fields, in order: clone size, D gene, J gene, V gene, CDR3 length, CDR3 DNA, CDR3 protein. The D gene is left open where the match is weak. Clone size, where shown, is once, few, many, or a class for clones that have expanded.

clone size: -; D gene: TRBD2; J gene: TRBJ2-7; V gene: TRBV7-9; CDR3 length: 14; CDR3 DNA: TGTGCCAGCAGCAACGCGGGGGGAGCTTTGGAGCAGTACTTC; CDR3 protein: CASSNAGGALEQYF
clone size: few; D gene: -; J gene: TRBJ2-7; V gene: TRBV7-8; CDR3 length: 13; CDR3 DNA: TGTGCCAGCAGCTCAGGGGGGCTCTACGAGCAGTACTTC; CDR3 protein: CASSSGGLYEQYF
clone size: -; D gene: TRBD1; J gene: TRBJ1-2; V gene: TRBV19; CDR3 length: 15; CDR3 DNA: TGTGCCAGTAGTATAGGAGGAGGACAGGACTATGGCTACACCTTC; CDR3 protein: CASSIGGGQDYGYTF
clone size: -; D gene: TRBD1; J gene: TRBJ2-5; V gene: TRBV24-1; CDR3 length: 15; CDR3 DNA: TGTGCCACCAGTGGGGTCGACAGGGTGGTAGAGACCCAGTACTTC; CDR3 protein: CATSGVDRVVETQYF
clone size: -; D gene: -; J gene: TRBJ1-5; V gene: TRBV7-8; CDR3 length: 13; CDR3 DNA: TGTGCCAGCAGCCGGGGAGTCGAGCAGCCCCAGCATTTT; CDR3 protein: CASSRGVEQPQHF
clone size: few; D gene: TRBD1; J gene: TRBJ2-5; V gene: TRBV2; CDR3 length: 16; CDR3 DNA: TGTGCCAGCAGTCAAGCCGGGACAGGGGACGGAGAGACCCAGTACTTC; CDR3 protein: CASSQAGTGDGETQYF
clone size: many; D gene: TRBD1; J gene: TRBJ2-7; V gene: TRBV12-3/TRBV12-4; CDR3 length: 13; CDR3 DNA: TGTGCCAGCAGTCTGGACAGGGGACACGAGCAGTACTTC; CDR3 protein: CASSLDRGHEQYF
clone size: -; D gene: TRBD1; J gene: TRBJ1-6; V gene: TRBV20-1; CDR3 length: 18; CDR3 DNA: TGCAGTGCTAGGAGGACAGGCCGAACAAGCTCCTATAATTCACCCCTCCACTTT; CDR3 protein: CSARRTGRTSSYNSPLHF
clone size: few; D gene: TRBD1; J gene: TRBJ2-7; V gene: TRBV29-1; CDR3 length: 13; CDR3 DNA: TGCAGCGTTGTGACAGGGACAGCCTACGAGCAGTACTTC; CDR3 protein: CSVVTGTAYEQYF
clone size: -; D gene: -; J gene: TRBJ1-3; V gene: TRBV19; CDR3 length: 15; CDR3 DNA: TGTGCCAGTAGTAGAACACGGAGGTCTGGAAACACCATATATTTT; CDR3 protein: CASSRTRRSGNTIYF
clone size: many; D gene: -; J gene: TRBJ1-1; V gene: TRBV29-1; CDR3 length: 11; CDR3 DNA: TGCAGCGTTCCTGACTGGACTGAAGCTTTCTTT; CDR3 protein: CSVPDWTEAFF
clone size: few; D gene: -; J gene: TRBJ1-1; V gene: TRBV20-1; CDR3 length: 13; CDR3 DNA: TGCAGTGCCGTCCGGGGTGGACAGTTTGAAGCTTTCTTT; CDR3 protein: CSAVRGGQFEAFF
clone size: once; D gene: -; J gene: TRBJ1-2; V gene: TRBV20-1; CDR3 length: 13; CDR3 DNA: TGCAGTGCTAGAGAGGGGAGAGGCTATGGCTACACCTTC; CDR3 protein: CSAREGRGYGYTF
clone size: few; D gene: TRBD2; J gene: TRBJ2-3; V gene: TRBV20-1; CDR3 length: 14; CDR3 DNA: TGCAGTGCTCCTGTGGCGGGAGGCTCAGATACGCAGTATTTT; CDR3 protein: CSAPVAGGSDTQYF
clone size: -; D gene: TRBD1; J gene: TRBJ2-7; V gene: TRBV28; CDR3 length: 15; CDR3 DNA: TGTGCCAGCAGTCTCGACAGGGGATCGGCAGACGAGCAGTACTTC; CDR3 protein: CASSLDRGSADEQYF
clone size: -; D gene: -; J gene: TRBJ2-1; V gene: TRBV20-1; CDR3 length: 11; CDR3 DNA: TGCAGCCCCGGCGGGGCCAATGAGCAGTTCTTC; CDR3 protein: CSPGGANEQFF
clone size: -; D gene: -; J gene: TRBJ2-7; V gene: TRBV10-3; CDR3 length: 11; CDR3 DNA: TGTGCCATCAGGACGGCGGACGAGCAGTACTTC; CDR3 protein: CAIRTADEQYF
clone size: -; D gene: -; J gene: TRBJ2-3; V gene: TRBV29-1; CDR3 length: 13; CDR3 DNA: TGCAGCGACACAGGGATATCGGCAGATACGCAGTATTTT; CDR3 protein: CSDTGISADTQYF
clone size: -; D gene: -; J gene: TRBJ2-5; V gene: TRBV19; CDR3 length: 14; CDR3 DNA: TGTGCCAGTAGTAACTACGAGGCTGGAGAGACCCAGTACTTC; CDR3 protein: CASSNYEAGETQYF
clone size: many; D gene: TRBD2; J gene: TRBJ2-3; V gene: TRBV20-1; CDR3 length: 14; CDR3 DNA: TGCAGTTTCGGGACTAGCGGGGGGGGAGATACGCAGTATTTT; CDR3 protein: CSFGTSGGGDTQYF
clone size: -; D gene: -; J gene: TRBJ1-2; V gene: TRBV4-3; CDR3 length: 17; CDR3 DNA: TGCGCCAGCAGCCAAGATCGTTCAGGGTGGGGCCCCTATGGCTACACCTTC; CDR3 protein: CASSQDRSGWGPYGYTF
clone size: -; D gene: -; J gene: TRBJ2-1; V gene: TRBV7-6; CDR3 length: 13; CDR3 DNA: TGTGCCAGCAGCTTTGAGGGGAAGAATGAGCAGTTCTTC; CDR3 protein: CASSFEGKNEQFF
clone size: -; D gene: -; J gene: TRBJ2-7; V gene: TRBV7-8; CDR3 length: 12; CDR3 DNA: TGTGCCAGCAGCTTATCCCAGGACGAGCAGTACTTC; CDR3 protein: CASSLSQDEQYF
clone size: -; D gene: -; J gene: TRBJ1-2; V gene: TRBV7-2; CDR3 length: 13; CDR3 DNA: TGTGCCAGCAGCTTGACTAAATTCTATGGCTACACCTTC; CDR3 protein: CASSLTKFYGYTF
clone size: -; D gene: -; J gene: TRBJ2-3; V gene: TRBV4-2; CDR3 length: 15; CDR3 DNA: TGTGCCAGCAGCCAGGACGGGACGATCACAGATACGCAGTATTTT; CDR3 protein: CASSQDGTITDTQYF
clone size: -; D gene: -; J gene: TRBJ2-7; V gene: TRBV20-1; CDR3 length: 15; CDR3 DNA: TGCAGTGCTAGAGACAGCCGGGGGGCCGGGGACGAGCAGTACTTC; CDR3 protein: CSARDSRGAGDEQYF
clone size: -; D gene: -; J gene: TRBJ1-2; V gene: TRBV7-9; CDR3 length: 14; CDR3 DNA: TGTGCCAGCAGCTTAGAAGAGAGACTGTATGGCTACACCTTC; CDR3 protein: CASSLEERLYGYTF
clone size: -; D gene: TRBD2; J gene: TRBJ2-7; V gene: TRBV7-3; CDR3 length: 14; CDR3 DNA: TGTGCCAGCAGCTTAGGGACTAGCGGTGACGAGCAGTACTTC; CDR3 protein: CASSLGTSGDEQYF
clone size: many; D gene: -; J gene: TRBJ1-2; V gene: TRBV10-1; CDR3 length: 10; CDR3 DNA: TGCGCCAGCGTCGTCAGGGGCTACACCTTC; CDR3 protein: CASVVRGYTF
clone size: many; D gene: -; J gene: TRBJ1-1; V gene: TRBV10-3; CDR3 length: 15; CDR3 DNA: TGTGCCATCAGTGAGTCGAGGGAGATGGTGACTGAAGCTTTCTTT; CDR3 protein: CAISESREMVTEAFF
clone size: -; D gene: -; J gene: TRBJ1-2; V gene: TRBV29-1; CDR3 length: 13; CDR3 DNA: TGCAGCGTTGATCGTAGCTACTACTATGGCTACACCTTC; CDR3 protein: CSVDRSYYYGYTF
clone size: -; D gene: -; J gene: TRBJ1-6; V gene: TRBV2; CDR3 length: 13; CDR3 DNA: TGTGCCAGCAGTGGGGTAGGGTTCTCACCCCTCCACTTT; CDR3 protein: CASSGVGFSPLHF
clone size: -; D gene: -; J gene: TRBJ1-6; V gene: TRBV10-3; CDR3 length: 15; CDR3 DNA: TGTGCCATCAGTGAGACGCCGTCTTCTAATTCACCCCTCCACTTT; CDR3 protein: CAISETPSSNSPLHF
clone size: -; D gene: -; J gene: TRBJ1-1; V gene: TRBV20-1; CDR3 length: 12; CDR3 DNA: TGCAGTGCTATCTTAGTGACAGTTGAAGCTTTCTTT; CDR3 protein: CSAILVTVEAFF
clone size: -; D gene: TRBD1; J gene: TRBJ2-4; V gene: TRBV13; CDR3 length: 13; CDR3 DNA: TGTGCCAGCAGCTCAGACAGGGGTAACATTCAGTACTTC; CDR3 protein: CASSSDRGNIQYF
clone size: many; D gene: -; J gene: TRBJ2-2; V gene: TRBV20-1; CDR3 length: 16; CDR3 DNA: TGCAGTGCTAGAAACCCACTAGGTGTGGACACCGGGGAGCTGTTTTTT; CDR3 protein: CSARNPLGVDTGELFF
clone size: -; D gene: -; J gene: TRBJ2-1; V gene: TRBV24-1; CDR3 length: 16; CDR3 DNA: TGTGCCACCAGTGATTTGCGGAGGGGGCAGGAGAATGAGCAGTTCTTC; CDR3 protein: CATSDLRRGQENEQFF
clone size: many; D gene: TRBD1; J gene: TRBJ1-1; V gene: TRBV10-3; CDR3 length: 16; CDR3 DNA: TGTGCCATCAGAAAGGGGGCTGGGGAGGGGAACACTGAAGCTTTCTTT; CDR3 protein: CAIRKGAGEGNTEAFF
clone size: -; D gene: TRBD1; J gene: TRBJ1-2; V gene: TRBV7-9; CDR3 length: 13; CDR3 DNA: TGTGGGAGCAGCTTAGACAGGGACTATGGCTACACCTTC; CDR3 protein: CGSSLDRDYGYTF
clone size: -; D gene: -; J gene: TRBJ1-6; V gene: TRBV19; CDR3 length: 15; CDR3 DNA: TGCGCCAGTATGGGGCGTCCCCAGTGGAATTCACCCCTCCACTTT; CDR3 protein: CASMGRPQWNSPLHF
clone size: -; D gene: -; J gene: TRBJ2-7; V gene: TRBV2; CDR3 length: 14; CDR3 DNA: TGTGCCAGCAGCCCGGGACGACATAAGGACGAGCAGTACTTC; CDR3 protein: CASSPGRHKDEQYF
clone size: few; D gene: -; J gene: TRBJ2-5; V gene: TRBV6-5; CDR3 length: 16; CDR3 DNA: TGTGCCAGCAGTTACTCGTTGTTGGGGACGGGAGAGACCCAGTACTTC; CDR3 protein: CASSYSLLGTGETQYF
clone size: -; D gene: TRBD2; J gene: TRBJ2-5; V gene: TRBV2; CDR3 length: 15; CDR3 DNA: TGTGCCAGCAGTTCGGCGCGGGGGGGCCAAGAGACCCAGTACTTC; CDR3 protein: CASSSARGGQETQYF
clone size: -; D gene: TRBD1; J gene: TRBJ1-1; V gene: TRBV5-8; CDR3 length: 14; CDR3 DNA: TGTGCCAGCAGCTCGGGACAGCCCTACACTGAAGCTTTCTTT; CDR3 protein: CASSSGQPYTEAFF
clone size: -; D gene: -; J gene: TRBJ2-1; V gene: TRBV7-3; CDR3 length: 12; CDR3 DNA: TGTGCCAGCGGGGTAAACCTCGGGGAGCAGTTCTTC; CDR3 protein: CASGVNLGEQFF
clone size: -; D gene: -; J gene: TRBJ2-5; V gene: TRBV5-1; CDR3 length: 14; CDR3 DNA: TGCGCCAGCAGCTTGGCTGGCGTCGGGGAGACCCAGTACTTC; CDR3 protein: CASSLAGVGETQYF
clone size: once; D gene: TRBD2; J gene: TRBJ2-1; V gene: TRBV20-1; CDR3 length: 16; CDR3 DNA: TGCAGTGCTAGGGGAGCGGGGGGGCGATCTATCAATGAGCAGTTCTTC; CDR3 protein: CSARGAGGRSINEQFF
clone size: -; D gene: TRBD1; J gene: TRBJ2-7; V gene: TRBV20-1; CDR3 length: 13; CDR3 DNA: TGCAGTGCGAGGGACAGGGGGCGCATGGTGCAGTACTTC; CDR3 protein: CSARDRGRMVQYF
clone size: many; D gene: TRBD1; J gene: TRBJ2-2; V gene: TRBV13; CDR3 length: 17; CDR3 DNA: TGTGCCAGCAGCTTAGCTTCGGGACAGGGTCGCACCGGGGAGCTGTTTTTT; CDR3 protein: CASSLASGQGRTGELFF
clone size: -; D gene: TRBD1; J gene: TRBJ1-6; V gene: TRBV20-1; CDR3 length: 14; CDR3 DNA: TGCAGTGCCCAGTCCGGGACAGGCAATTCACCCCTCCACTTT; CDR3 protein: CSAQSGTGNSPLHF
clone size: many; D gene: -; J gene: TRBJ1-1; V gene: TRBV12-3/TRBV12-4; CDR3 length: 13; CDR3 DNA: TGTGCCAGCAGTCCGACCGGAAACACTGAAGCTTTCTTT; CDR3 protein: CASSPTGNTEAFF